This TCR beta chain was retrieved from a study of radiotherapy plus CTLA-4 blockade in lung cancer. Study-level information: With 30% to 40% of patients having disease control, objective responses were seen in about 18%.

Using immunoSEQ multiplex PCR, the repertoire was profiled, and TCRdb retains in-frame clones only, with some absent. The sample records 75,000 to 95,000 clones, about two thirds being singletons. The CDR3 totals 13 residues. Germline CDR1 reads SGHRS; CDR2 reads YFSETQ. Sequencing used peripheral blood, obtained from a patient treated with radiotherapy plus ipilimumab. The clonotype originates from a human donor with non-small cell lung cancer that progressed on radiotherapy plus ipilimumab. The J gene is TRBJ2-5, the V gene TRBV5-1; D is unclear. The end of the DNA is better explained by TRBJ2-7, so the J call may be wrong. The CDR3 DNA sequence: TGCGCCAGCAGCTTGGGCCAGAATAACGAGCAGTACTTC. Protein: CASSLGQNNEQYF.